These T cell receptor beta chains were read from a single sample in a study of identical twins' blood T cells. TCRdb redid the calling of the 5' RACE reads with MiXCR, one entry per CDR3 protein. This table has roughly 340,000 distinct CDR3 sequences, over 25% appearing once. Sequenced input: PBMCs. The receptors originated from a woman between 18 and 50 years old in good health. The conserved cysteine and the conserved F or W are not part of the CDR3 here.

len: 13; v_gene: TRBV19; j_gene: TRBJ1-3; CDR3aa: SSEQGRVSGNTIY
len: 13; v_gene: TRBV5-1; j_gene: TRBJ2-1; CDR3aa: ASSPKPSSYNEQF
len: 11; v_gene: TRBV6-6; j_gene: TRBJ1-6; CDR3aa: ASRRPGLDALH
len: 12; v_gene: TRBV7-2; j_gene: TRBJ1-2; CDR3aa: ASSLGGVNYGYT
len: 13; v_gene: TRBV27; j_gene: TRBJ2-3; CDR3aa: ASSLRGQGADTQY
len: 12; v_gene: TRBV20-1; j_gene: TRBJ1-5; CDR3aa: SATRRLSNQPQH
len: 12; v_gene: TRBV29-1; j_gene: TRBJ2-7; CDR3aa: SVEKPGSSYEQY
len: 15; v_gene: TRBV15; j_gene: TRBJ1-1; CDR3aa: ATSRDASVEVNTEAF
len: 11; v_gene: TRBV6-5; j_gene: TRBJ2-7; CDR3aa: ASSSSVRGGQY
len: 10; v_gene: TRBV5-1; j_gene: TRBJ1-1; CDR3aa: ASSLSGPGAF
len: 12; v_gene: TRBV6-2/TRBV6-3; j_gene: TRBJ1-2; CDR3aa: ASIGPRLRHGYT
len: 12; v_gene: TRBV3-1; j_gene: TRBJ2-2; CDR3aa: ASRNGHYTGELF
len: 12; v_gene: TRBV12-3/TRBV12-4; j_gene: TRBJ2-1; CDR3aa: ASSLRAPPLEQF
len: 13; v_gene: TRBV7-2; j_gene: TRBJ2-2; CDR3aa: ASSPRTSVPGELF
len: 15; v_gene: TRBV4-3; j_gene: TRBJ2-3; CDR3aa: ASSQGPTAGVTDTQY
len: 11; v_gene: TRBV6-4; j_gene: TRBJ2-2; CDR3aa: ASSDWGDGELF
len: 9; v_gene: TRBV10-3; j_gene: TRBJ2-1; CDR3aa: AISESYEQF
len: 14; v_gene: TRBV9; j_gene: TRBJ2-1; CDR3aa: ASSVDGSGSGNEQF
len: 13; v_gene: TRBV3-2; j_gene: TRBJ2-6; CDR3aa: ASSRVFSGANVLT
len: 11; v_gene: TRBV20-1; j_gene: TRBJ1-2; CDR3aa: SAGLETNYGYT
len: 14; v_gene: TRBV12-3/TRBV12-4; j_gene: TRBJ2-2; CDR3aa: ASSYEMRANTGELF
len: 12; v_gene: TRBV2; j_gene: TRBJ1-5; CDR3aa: ASSDTGGDQPQH
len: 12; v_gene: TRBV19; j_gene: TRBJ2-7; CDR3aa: ASSIGLNSYEQY
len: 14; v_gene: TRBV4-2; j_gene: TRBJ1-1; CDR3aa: ASSQGTAQSLGEAF
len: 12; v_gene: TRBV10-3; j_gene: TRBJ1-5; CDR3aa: AISEGVGGQPQH
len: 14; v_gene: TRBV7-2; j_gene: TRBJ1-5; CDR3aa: ASSLLFGTGDQPQH
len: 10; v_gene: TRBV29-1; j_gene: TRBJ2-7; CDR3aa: SVTGLAYEQY
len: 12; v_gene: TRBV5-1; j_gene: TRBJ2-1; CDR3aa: ASSPQGTYNEQF
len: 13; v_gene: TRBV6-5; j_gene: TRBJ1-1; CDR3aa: ASSDTGLMNTEAF
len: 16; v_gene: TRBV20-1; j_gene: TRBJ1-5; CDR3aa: SASRLGATLYSNQPQH
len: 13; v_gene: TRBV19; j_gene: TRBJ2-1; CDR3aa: ASSPYPGGEYEQF
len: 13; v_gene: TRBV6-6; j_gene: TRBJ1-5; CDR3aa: ASSYDLTFNQPQH
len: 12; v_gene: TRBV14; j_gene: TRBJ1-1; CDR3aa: ASSPRAFYTEAF
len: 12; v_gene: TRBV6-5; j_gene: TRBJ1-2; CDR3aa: ASSYNGQDYGYT